The following is a T cell receptor (beta chain) sequence with its context. The data stem from a study of technical replicates of blood from several donors. The V end lost 4 bases, the J end lost 5 bases, and 8 bases lay between the germline ends. The CDR3 loop spans 13 amino acids. Germline V gene sequence: CDR1 ENHRY, CDR2 SYGVKD. Repertoires were generated with immunoSEQ multiplex PCR, while TCRdb's copy carries only in-frame clones and drops some. The sample consists of approximately 70,000 clones, 95% to 97% of them appearing once. This chain joins TRBV10-3 and TRBJ2-2; D is possibly TRBD2 (6 bases). Sequenced input: T cells isolated from PBMCs. The origin of this receptor is a human donor in good health. CDR3 protein: CAISAGETGELFF. CDR3 DNA sequence: TGTGCCATCAGTGCGGGGGAAACCGGGGAGCTGTTTTTT.